One and the same sample provided the 5 T cell receptor beta chains below, sequenced in a study of T cell repertoires in cytomegalovirus infection. MiXCR, applied by TCRdb to the reads, yields one record per CDR3 protein. The sample includes about 190,000 distinct CDR3 sequences, nearly 9.5% of them seen just once. The sample comprised PBMCs. Receptors originate from a human donor in good health (CMV status not recorded). Some clones in this sample may be carry-over from other donors' samples.

This clonotype was counted ten times or more. The gene calls are TRBV7-8 and TRBJ1-4; D remains unclear. The V end was cut by 0 bases, the J end by 4 bases, with 21 bases between. The CDR3 length is 19 residues. Germline CDR1 and CDR2: SGHVS and FQNEAQ. CDR3 in amino acids: CASSLAIVIWGGDNEKLFF. The CDR3 nucleotides read TGTGCCAGCAGCTTAGCTATCGTCATTTGGGGAGGAGATAATGAAAAACTGTTTTTT. Complete variable domain (other parts from reference TRBV7-8 and TRBJ1-4): GAGVSQSPRYKVAKRGQDVALRCDPISGHVSLFWYQQALGQGPEFLTYFQNEAQLDKSGLPSDRFFAERPEGSVSTLKIQRTQQEDSAVYLCASSLAIVIWGGDNEKLFFGSGTQLSVL.

Many counts were recorded for this clonotype. The chain joins TRBV6-1 to TRBJ1-5; D gene uncertain. Trimming shortened V by 3 bases and J by 11 bases, and 8 bases separated the two germline ends. Germline V CDR1 and CDR2: MNHNS, SASEGT. This CDR3 is 11 amino acids long. CDR3 protein: CASSDIAAQHF. The CDR3 DNA follows: TGTGCCAGCAGTGATATTGCAGCCCAGCATTTT.

The chain carries TRBV9 and TRBJ2-3; D gene unclear. The CDR3 is made up of 15 amino acids. V was shortened by 2 bases and J by 4 bases, with 14 bases between the two germline ends. The germline V gene has CDR1 SGDLS and CDR2 YYNGEE. CDR3 in amino acids: CASSVVGSQADTQYF. The CDR3 coding sequence is TGTGCCAGCAGCGTTGTTGGCAGTCAGGCAGATACGCAGTATTTT.

This clonotype was picked up many times. The chain is built from TRBV12-3 or TRBV12-4 and TRBJ2-5; possible D gene TRBD1, 6 bases. Trimming stripped 5 bases from V and 5 bases from J, with 21 bases between. This CDR3 region has 16 residues. The CDR3 loop is CASSPSNREAEETQYF. Here the CDR3 DNA reads TGTGCCAGCAGTCCCTCTAACAGGGAAGCAGAGGAGACCCAGTACTTC.

This clonotype was recorded many times. The chain carries TRBV25-1 and TRBJ2-7; TRBD2 agrees at 8 bases. The ends lost 6 bases at V and 2 bases at J; junction bases unmatched: 3. The CDR3 contains 13 residues. The germline CDR1 and CDR2 sequences are MGHDK and SYGVNS. The CDR3 nucleotides are TGTGCCAGCAGCGGGACTAGTACCTACGAGCAGTACTTC. The encoded protein is CASSGTSTYEQYF.